The 15 T cell receptor beta chains below were found in one sample sequenced in a study of blood T cell repertoires in COVID-19. The table came from immunoSEQ multiplex PCR; TCRdb's copy has only in-frame clones and leaves some out. The sample has about 270,000 clones, 70% to 90% seen once. Input material: peripheral blood. These receptors were collected from a woman in her 70s with COVID-19, enrolled during active disease.

This chain connects TRBV5-1 to TRBJ2-5, with 11 bases identical to TRBD1. Germline V CDR1 and CDR2: SGHRS, YFSETQ. The CDR3 extends over 15 amino acids. V lost 2 bases and J lost 4; bases outside the gene matches: 4. The CDR3 protein is CASSFWTGGGETQYF. The CDR3 nucleotides are TGCGCCAGCAGCTTTTGGACAGGGGGCGGAGAGACCCAGTACTTC. The full variable domain, its missing parts supplied by reference TRBV5-1 and TRBJ2-5, is KAGVTQTPRYLIKTRGQQVTLSCSPISGHRSVSWYQQTPGQGLQFLFEYFSETQRNKGNFPGRFSGRQFSNSRSEMNVSTLELGDSALYLCASSFWTGGGETQYFGPGTRLLVL.

The chain links TRBV7-2 to TRBJ1-3; the match to TRBD1 covers 8 bases. V gave up 5 bases and J gave up 0 bases; unmatched junction bases: 6. The CDR3 covers 16 residues. Germline CDR1 reads SGHTA; CDR2 reads FQGNSA. CDR3 bases: TGTGCCAGCAGCCTACAGGGGGGTATCTCTGGAAACACCATATATTTT. Encoded protein: CASSLQGGISGNTIYF.

The J gene is TRBJ2-1, the V gene TRBV10-3; D is perhaps TRBD1 (6 bases). Between the trimmed V and J ends, which lost 6 bases and 4 bases, there was a span of 16 bases. CDR3 length: 15 residues. Per the germline V gene, CDR1 is ENHRY and CDR2 is SYGVKD. CDR3 region: CAISSTGTQYNEQFF. In DNA form, the CDR3 reads TGTGCCATCAGCAGTACCGGGACACAGTACAATGAGCAGTTCTTC.

The V and J genes are TRBV19 and TRBJ1-5; D is ambiguous. Germline loops: CDR1 LNHDA, CDR2 SQIVND (reference sequence). Trimming removed 5 bases at V and 4 bases at J, with 9 bases between. The CDR3 sequence is 13 residues long. The CDR3 DNA reads as TGTGCCAGTAGTCGGCAGGTAAATCAGCCCCAGCATTTT. Translating it yields CASSRQVNQPQHF.

J is TRBJ1-2 and V is TRBV2; no clear D. CDR1 and CDR2 from the germline V gene are SNHLY and FYNNEI. V was clipped by 7 bases and J by 0 bases, with 9 bases between them. The CDR3 extends over 13 amino acids. CDR3 residues: CASTRSANYGYTF. In nucleotides, the CDR3 is TGTGCCAGCACACGGTCGGCTAACTATGGCTACACCTTC.

The V and J genes are TRBV21-1 and TRBJ1-1. TRBV21-1 is an annotated pseudogene. The CDR3 is 13 amino acids. CDR3 sequence reads: CASSKVKEACAFF. CDR3 nucleotide sequence: TGTGCCAGCAGCAAAGTTAAGGAGGCGTGCGCTTTCTTT.

The chain combines TRBV6-5 with TRBJ2-7; D might be TRBD2 (5 bases). The V end lost 8 bases, the J end lost 2 bases, and 16 bases lay between the germline ends. The CDR3 extends over 14 amino acids. Germline CDR1 reads MNHEY; CDR2 reads SVGAGI. This CDR3 reads CASGLRPGTYEQYF. The DNA for the CDR3 is TGTGCCAGCGGCCTCCGTCCGGGGACCTACGAGCAGTACTTC.

This sequence joins TRBV11-2 and TRBJ2-5; D is possibly TRBD2 (6 bases). From germline, CDR1 is SGHAT and CDR2 FQNNGV. V was shortened by 4 bases and J by 2 bases, with 11 bases between the two germline ends. CDR3 size: 14 residues. The CDR3, as DNA: TGTGCCAGCAGCTCAGTCGGGAGACAAGAGACCCAGTACTTC. Its translation is CASSSVGRQETQYF.

J is TRBJ1-2 and V is TRBV30; D ambiguous. V was cut by 2 bases and J by 2 bases, with 9 bases left in between. The CDR3 runs to 13 residues. Germline lookup yields CDR1 GTSNPN and CDR2 SVGIG (reference sequence). The CDR3 loop is CAWSPRFNYGYTF. The CDR3, as DNA: TGTGCCTGGAGTCCCAGATTCAACTATGGCTACACCTTC.

This sequence joins TRBV5-1 and TRBJ1-1; TRBD1 matches at 8 bases. Germline CDR1 is SGHRS and CDR2 is YFSETQ. V lost 4 bases, J lost 5 bases, and 13 bases stayed unmatched. This CDR3 contains 16 residues. Here the CDR3 reads CASSPRTGPGVTEAFF. In nucleotides, the CDR3 is TGCGCCAGCAGCCCTCGGACAGGGCCAGGAGTAACTGAAGCTTTCTTT.

The CDR3 nucleotides read TGTGCCAGCAGCCAATGCGGGACAGGGAGTTTCTGCGAGCAGTACTTC. Its protein is CASSQCGTGSFCEQYF. The J gene is TRBJ2-7, the V gene TRBV11-3; TRBD1 matches at 9 bases. Trimming at V came to 5 bases and at J to 6 bases, leaving 14 bases not matched to a gene. Looked up from germline, CDR1 is SGHNT and CDR2 is YENEEA. The CDR3 runs 16 residues.

This chain connects TRBV4-2 to TRBJ1-2; 7 bases are a match to TRBD1. Germline loops: CDR1 LGHNA, CDR2 YNFKEQ. J was trimmed by 8 bases and V by 0 bases; bases with no gene match: 0. This CDR3 spans 12 amino acids. The CDR3 reads CASSQEGQGYTF. The DNA of the CDR3 is TGTGCCAGCAGCCAAGAGGGACAGGGCTACACCTTC.

The rearrangement uses TRBV28 and TRBJ2-3; TRBD2 is a possible D gene (6 bases). V was trimmed by 3 bases and J by 2 bases, leaving 9 bases between them. Germline V lookup: CDR1 MDHEN, CDR2 SYDVKM. The CDR3 sequence is 14 residues long. The CDR3 loop is CASSLGGVTDTQYF. CDR3 nucleotides: TGTGCCAGCAGTTTGGGCGGGGTCACAGATACGCAGTATTTT.

This sequence joins TRBV4-1 and TRBJ2-1, with a tentative D call TRBD2 (5 bases). The CDR3 runs 13 residues. Trimming left V 2 bases short and J 8 bases short, with 10 bases between. The V gene's germline CDR1 is MGHRA and CDR2 YSYEKL. This CDR3 reads CASSQQTRDEQFF. The CDR3 region has the DNA TGCGCCAGCAGCCAACAGACGAGGGATGAGCAGTTCTTC.

The V and J genes are TRBV27 and TRBJ2-7, with 9 bases fitting TRBD2. Looked up from germline, CDR1 is MNHEY and CDR2 is SMNVEV (reference sequence). The length of the CDR3 is 15 residues. The junction had 4 bases not matched to a gene; V was cut back by 2 bases and J by 2 bases. The CDR3 loop is CASSLHLAGPYEQYF. CDR3 sequence (DNA): TGTGCCAGCAGTTTACACCTAGCGGGGCCCTACGAGCAGTACTTC.